The present TCR beta chain was sequenced within a study of blood T cell repertoires in COVID-19 (dated by TCRdb to 2018 to 2021). Concerning the study at large: The collaborator samples originated in the United States, Italy and Spain and spanned the acute and convalescent phases of COVID-19. A freely available public database, intended as a resource for researchers studying the immune response to SARS-CoV-2, is where the repertoires were released. The sample metadata nearly always contained a de-identified subject ID, COVID-19 status, age in years and sex. The samples were drawn from two sources: the first 160 participants of the ongoing ImmuneRACE study, and 1,200 or so subjects contributed by 6 global collaborators. Where available, HLA class I and class II types were taken from metadata supplied by the sample provider and were not determined by assay-based typing. The material from the prospective study consisted of cDNA or gDNA derived from T cells, B-cell-depleted T cells, or PBMCs. Subjects who had been exposed to COVID-19, were actively infected with it, or had recovered from it provided the deeply sampled blood TCRbeta repertoires that made up the dataset.

TCRbeta CDR3 regions were amplified from genomic DNA by means of the immunoSEQ Assay, a bias-controlled multiplex PCR. In the original analysis: The number of nucleated cells in each sample was estimated by amplification of reference gene primers within the assay. To quantify the absolute abundance of each unique TCRbeta CDR3 rearrangement, sequence reads were collapsed and filtered. For each sample, productive Simpson clonality was calculated as the square root of Simpson's diversity index across productive rearrangements. TCRdb took over this immuneACCESS table, retaining in-frame rearrangements with V and J assigned. Such tables are incomplete; in checked studies, under half of the missing clones stem from an unresolved V gene, and the remainder is unexplained. Clonal size and the V and J genes are those of that table, whereas D and trimming came from the DNA. This sample gives hundreds of thousands of clones in total; around 84% of them show up just once. Of the sample, 2.5% to 3.5% falls within the top ten clones.

Beyond this particular receptor, the publication reports: How much clinical and demographic metadata was included differed by source and by participant, and the metadata was provided uncurated.

Whole blood was collected in K2EDTA tubes by collaborating institutions according to the institutions' own protocols. For TCRbeta analysis, collaborator samples were shipped as frozen whole blood, as isolated PBMCs, or as DNA extracted from either sample type. From the cysteine up to the phenylalanine, the CDR3 has a length of 13 residues. CDR3 DNA is the only sequence kept; it has 39 bases, read in frame from the first base. V sheds 0 bases and J sheds 3 bases, leaving 7 bases between their ends. From a lookup of the germline V gene, CDR1 and CDR2 are SGDLS and YYNGEE. A note on this clone: This clone's antigen is unknown. No much larger clonotype is one base removed from it; base qualities were not supplied.

Sequencing input: peripheral blood. The chain joins TRBV9 to TRBJ2-7, and perhaps TRBD1 as D gene, on 6 matching bases. This TCR was recovered from a human donor in a cohort sampled during active COVID-19. The DNA reads TGTGCCAGCAGCGTAGAGGACAGCTACGAGCAGTACTTC. It encodes CASSVEDSYEQYF.